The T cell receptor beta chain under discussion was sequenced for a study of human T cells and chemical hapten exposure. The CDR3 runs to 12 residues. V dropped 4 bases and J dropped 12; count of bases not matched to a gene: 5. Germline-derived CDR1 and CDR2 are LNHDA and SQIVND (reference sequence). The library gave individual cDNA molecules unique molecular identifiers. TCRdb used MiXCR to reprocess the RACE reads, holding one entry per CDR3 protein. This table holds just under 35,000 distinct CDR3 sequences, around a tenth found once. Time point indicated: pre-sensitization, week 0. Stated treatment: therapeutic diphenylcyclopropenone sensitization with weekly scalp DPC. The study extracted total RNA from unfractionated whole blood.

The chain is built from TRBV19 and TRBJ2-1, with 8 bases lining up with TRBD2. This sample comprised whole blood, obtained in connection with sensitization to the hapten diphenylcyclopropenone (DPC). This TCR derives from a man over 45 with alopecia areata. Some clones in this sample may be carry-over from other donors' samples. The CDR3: CASSTPSGWQFF. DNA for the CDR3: TGTGCCAGTAGTACGCCTAGCGGGTGGCAGTTCTTC.